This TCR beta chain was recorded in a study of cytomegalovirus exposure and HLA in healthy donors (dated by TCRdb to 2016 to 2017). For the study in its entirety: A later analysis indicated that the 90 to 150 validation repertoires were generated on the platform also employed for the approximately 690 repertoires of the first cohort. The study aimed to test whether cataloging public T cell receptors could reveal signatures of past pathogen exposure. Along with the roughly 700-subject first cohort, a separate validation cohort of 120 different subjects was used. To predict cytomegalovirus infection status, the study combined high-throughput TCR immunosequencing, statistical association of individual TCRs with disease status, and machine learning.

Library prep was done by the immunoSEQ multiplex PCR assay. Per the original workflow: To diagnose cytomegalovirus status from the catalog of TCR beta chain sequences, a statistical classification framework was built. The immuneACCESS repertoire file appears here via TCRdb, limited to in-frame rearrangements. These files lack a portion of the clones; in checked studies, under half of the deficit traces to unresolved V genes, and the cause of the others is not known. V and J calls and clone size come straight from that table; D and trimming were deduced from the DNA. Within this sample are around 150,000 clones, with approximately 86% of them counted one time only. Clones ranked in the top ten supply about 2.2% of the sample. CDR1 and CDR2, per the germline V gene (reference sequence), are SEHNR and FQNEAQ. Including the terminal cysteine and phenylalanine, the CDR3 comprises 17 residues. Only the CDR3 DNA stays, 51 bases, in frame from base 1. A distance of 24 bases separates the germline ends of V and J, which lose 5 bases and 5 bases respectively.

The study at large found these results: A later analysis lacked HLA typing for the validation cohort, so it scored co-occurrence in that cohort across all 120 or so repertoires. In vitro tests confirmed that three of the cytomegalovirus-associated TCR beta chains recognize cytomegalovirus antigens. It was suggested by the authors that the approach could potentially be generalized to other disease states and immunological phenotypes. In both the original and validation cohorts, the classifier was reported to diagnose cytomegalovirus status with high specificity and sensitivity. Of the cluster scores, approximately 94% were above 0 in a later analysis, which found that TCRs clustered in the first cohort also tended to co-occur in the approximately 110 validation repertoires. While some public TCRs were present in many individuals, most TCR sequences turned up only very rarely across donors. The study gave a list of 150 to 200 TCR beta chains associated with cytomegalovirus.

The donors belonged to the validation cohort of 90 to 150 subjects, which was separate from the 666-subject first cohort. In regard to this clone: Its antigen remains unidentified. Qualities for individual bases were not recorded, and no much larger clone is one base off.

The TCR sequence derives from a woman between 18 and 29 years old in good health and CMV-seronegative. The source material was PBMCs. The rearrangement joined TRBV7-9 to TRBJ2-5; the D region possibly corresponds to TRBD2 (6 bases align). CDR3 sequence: CASSPSHIADPRETQYF. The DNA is TGTGCCAGCAGCCCGTCCCATATAGCGGACCCGCGGGAGACCCAGTACTTC.